This TCR beta chain was sequenced for a study of cytomegalovirus exposure and HLA in healthy donors. The PCR ran on 60 Vbeta and 13 Jbeta primers. The data were produced by immunoSEQ multiplex PCR, yet TCRdb's version contains in-frame clones alone and is incomplete. This table has around 190,000 clones, 75% to 85% appearing once. In germline, CDR1 is SGHTA, CDR2 FQGNSA. The CDR3 spans 16 residues. V was pared by 3 bases and J by 4 bases, with 5 bases of the junction left unmatched. The sequence was collected from a woman in her 50s in good health and CMV-seronegative. Sample: PBMCs. The V and J genes are TRBV7-2 and TRBJ2-5; TRBD2 matches 13 bases. For the CDR3, the DNA is TGTGCCAGCAGCTTTCAGGGACTAGCGGGATCAGAGACCCAGTACTTC. Translation: CASSFQGLAGSETQYF.